A selection of T cell receptor beta chains follows, all from one sample in a study of T-cell reconstitution after alpha-beta-depleted transplantation in children. TCRdb reanalysed the PCR reads using MiXCR and keeps one entry per CDR3 protein. The data show under 85,000 distinct CDR3 sequences, with around 18% seen just once and 40% to 65% held by the top ten. This sample comprised PBMCs, mostly from graft donor cells, obtained 360 days after TCRalphabeta/CD19-depleted stem cell transplant. These receptors were obtained from a male patient aged 2 to 10 who had a stem cell transplant for acute lymphoblastic leukemia, so the T cells may come from the graft donor. CDR3s include the opening cysteine and the closing phenylalanine or tryptophan. The D gene is left open where the match is weak. Not every row has a clone size; where given, it reads once, few, many or a size class.

-,-,TRBV5-6,TRBJ2-3,TGTGCCAGCAGCCGGGTAGTAGGATTTTACACAGATACGCAGTATTTT,CASSRVVGFYTDTQYF
few,TRBD2,TRBV16,TRBJ2-3,TGTGCCAGCAGCCAATCGGGCGGGAGGGCCTTTTCCTTCGGCACAGATACGCAGTATTTT,CASSQSGGRAFSFGTDTQYF
-,-,TRBV6-1,TRBJ2-7,TGTGCCAGCAGCCGGGATTGGGCGACCGTGTACGAGCAGTACTTC,CASSRDWATVYEQYF
-,-,TRBV5-8,TRBJ2-1,TGTGCCAGCAGATCCGGGCTAGTCTTCGGTGAGCAGTTCTTC,CASRSGLVFGEQFF
-,-,TRBV10-3,TRBJ2-1,TGTGCCTTCAGTCACCTATCCCTTGACAGGTCTGGTTCCTACAATGAGCAGTTCTTC,CAFSHLSLDRSGSYNEQFF
many,-,TRBV12-3/TRBV12-4,TRBJ1-3,TGTGCCAGCAGTTCTTTTGCTGGAAACACCATATATTTT,CASSSFAGNTIYF
hyperexpanded,-,TRBV7-9,TRBJ2-3,TGTGCCAGCAGCTTATCCCTCGGCGGTCGGGGGGATACGCAGTATTTT,CASSLSLGGRGDTQYF
many,TRBD1,TRBV6-4,TRBJ2-1,TGTGCCAGCAGCTACTTGGTGGGACAGAATGAGCAGTTCTTC,CASSYLVGQNEQFF
-,-,TRBV20-1,TRBJ2-2,TGCAGTGCTAGGCCGGGACTCTACACCGGGGAGCTGTTTTTT,CSARPGLYTGELFF
-,-,TRBV7-2,TRBJ2-7,TGTGCCAGCCGACGACATGTCTCCTACGAGCAGTACTTC,CASRRHVSYEQYF
-,-,TRBV5-5,TRBJ2-3,TGTGCCAGCACCAATAACCCTAGCACAGATACGCAGTATTTT,CASTNNPSTDTQYF